This T cell receptor (beta chain) was captured in a study of CD8 T cells in Susac syndrome. In contrast to the negatively isolated CD8+ and CD4+ T cells, TEMRA cells were FACS-enriched. This CDR3 region has 13 residues. The ends were cut back, 4 bases at V and 6 bases at J, with 15 bases in the middle. Germline loops: CDR1 DFQATT, CDR2 SNEGSKA (reference sequence). RNA totalling roughly 0.45 to 1 ug underwent reverse transcription with random hexamers. TCRdb re-analysed the immunoSEQ multiplex PCR reads in MiXCR, keeping a single row per CDR3 protein. The data contain 140,000 or so distinct CDR3 sequences, roughly 96% of them seen just once; the ten biggest clones take up over 0.1%.

This clonotype was obtained from a human donor with multiple sclerosis. The sequenced sample was CD4+ T cells from PBMCs. This sequence joins TRBV20-1 and TRBJ1-2; no firm D call. This CDR3 reads CSANRVVRDGYTF. The CDR3 bases are TGCAGTGCTAATAGGGTCGTCCGGGATGGCTACACCTTC.